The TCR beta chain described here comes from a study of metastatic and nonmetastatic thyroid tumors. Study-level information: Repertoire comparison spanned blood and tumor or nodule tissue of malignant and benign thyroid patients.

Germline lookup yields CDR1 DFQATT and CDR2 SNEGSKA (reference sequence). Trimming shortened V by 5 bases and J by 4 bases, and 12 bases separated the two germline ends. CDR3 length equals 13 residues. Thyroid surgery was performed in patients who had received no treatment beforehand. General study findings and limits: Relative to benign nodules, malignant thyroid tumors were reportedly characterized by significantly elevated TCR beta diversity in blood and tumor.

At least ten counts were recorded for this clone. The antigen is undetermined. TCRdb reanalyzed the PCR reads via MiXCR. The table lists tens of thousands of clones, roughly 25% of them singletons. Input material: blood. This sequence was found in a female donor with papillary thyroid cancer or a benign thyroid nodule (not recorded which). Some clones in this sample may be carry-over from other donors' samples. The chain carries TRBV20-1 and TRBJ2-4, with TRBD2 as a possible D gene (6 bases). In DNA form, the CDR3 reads TGCAGTGCTTCCGACGGGAGAAAAAACATTCAGTACTTC. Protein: CSASDGRKNIQYF.